This T cell receptor (beta chain) was captured by sequencing in a study of T cells in Graves' hyperthyroidism and ophthalmopathy. Findings and limits, study-wide: Stable hyperthyroidism was separated from ophthalmopathy by a model based on 13 V-J features. Most clonotypes expanded in the thyroid (above 0.001) were also present in blood.

V trimming: 1 base; J trimming: 1 base; junction bases outside the gene matches: 1. This CDR3 spans 14 amino acids. Germline V gene data show CDR1 as SGHRS and CDR2 as YFSETQ. Hyperthyroidism had been newly diagnosed in patients aged 18 to 65, and its duration was under 2 months. Every diagnosis used clinical symptoms, serum thyroxine and TRAb, thyroid ultrasound and orbital computed tomography. This clonotype was seen ten or more times. No antigen is known for it. From RNA transcripts, TCR beta CDR3 regions were amplified. Initially, a first-round RT-PCR of the TCR CDR3 employed the HTBI primer set. Each CDR3 protein is one row after TCRdb ran MiXCR on the multiplex PCR reads. The table shows about 400,000 distinct CDR3 sequences, with approximately 13% occurring only once.

The sequenced material came from blood. The chain carries TRBV5-1 and TRBJ2-5; 7 positions match TRBD2. This clonotype originated in a woman younger than 35 with Graves' hyperthyroidism. The DNA for the CDR3 is TGCGCCAGCAGCTTGTCGGGGGGCCAAGAGACCCAGTACTTC. This gives the protein CASSLSGGQETQYF.